Detailed here is one TCR beta chain. Its antigen is undetermined. The data belong to a study of T cells after posttransplantation cyclophosphamide. Notes on the study in general: Donor-recipient repertoire similarity was low at 1-2 months, rising over year one. Recipient CMV seropositivity and CMV reactivation strongly tracked TRB clonality. Blood and skin or GI T cell repertoires showed limited TRB overlap.

Busulfan-fludarabine conditioning, marrow transplant, and cyclophosphamide on days +3 and +4 were administered. Only in-frame clones appear in the TCRdb table, and some are missing; sequencing was by immunoSEQ multiplex PCR. The sample holds about 19,000 clones, around 90% seen once. The specimen comprised PBMCs, sampled after allogeneic stem cell transplant with posttransplant cyclophosphamide. The sequence was collected from a female patient in her forties who received an allogeneic stem cell transplant from a related donor, was CMV-positive, and had no GVHD. Some T cells may be provided by the graft donor.

CDR3 sequence: CAWSVRGAYGYTF. CDR3 in DNA: TGTGCCTGGAGTGTACGGGGGGCGTATGGCTACACCTTC. The genes are TRBV30 and TRBJ1-2, with D maybe TRBD1 (6 bases). The CDR3 totals 13 residues. Germline V gives CDR1 GTSNPN, CDR2 SVGIG (reference sequence). Between the trimmed V and J ends, which lost 0 bases and 5 bases, there was a span of 10 bases.